The entry below gives a single T cell receptor (beta chain) sequence along with its context. What it binds is not known. Regarding donors, all were healthy bone marrow donors. This record belongs to a study of cytomegalovirus exposure and HLA in healthy donors. Study results and limitations: Sequences of the TCR beta chain were said to predict the HLA-A and HLA-B alleles of most subjects accurately. The study flagged around 160 TCR beta chains as cytomegalovirus-associated. CMV serostatus stood as the only immune exposure information on hand.

PCR primers comprised 60 Vbeta and 13 Jbeta primers. Libraries were prepared by immunoSEQ multiplex PCR; TCRdb keeps only in-frame clonotypes and omits some of them. This repertoire comprises tens of thousands of clones; its ten largest clones make up roughly 5%. The germline CDR1 and CDR2 sequences are SGHTA and FQGNSA. Trimming took 1 base from V and 2 from J; bases not matched to a gene: 5. The CDR3 length is 16 residues. This clonotype was obtained from a woman aged 40 to 55 in good health and CMV-seropositive. The material sequenced was PBMCs. The chain is built from TRBV7-2 and TRBJ1-1, with 9 bases identical to TRBD1. The CDR3 spells CASSLGGTGHNTEAFF. The CDR3 DNA sequence: TGTGCCAGCAGCTTAGGGGGGACAGGGCACAACACTGAAGCTTTCTTT.